This T cell receptor (beta chain) comes out of a study of beta chain features in type 1 diabetes. At the level of the study: On cell yields, gender and age, patients and healthy donors were similar. Whole-study findings and limits: Reduced insertions and increased deletions marked VDJ junctions in type 1 diabetes patients.

After removal of 3 bases from V and 5 bases from J, the junction contained 13 bases not matched to a gene. Germline V gives CDR1 SGHDN, CDR2 FVKESK. The CDR3 is 17 amino acids. Regarding this clone: Antigen unknown.

Investigators reverse transcribed all isolated RNA, so they sequenced expressed TCRB transcripts. Some clones are missing from TCRdb's copy, which holds only in-frame ones; the method was immunoSEQ multiplex PCR. The sample contains under 950,000 clones, under 20% of which appear only once. The sequence was collected from a young woman in good health. The V gene is TRBV14, the J gene TRBJ2-3; 8 nucleotides match TRBD1. The sequencing input was naive CD4+ T cells from blood. Here the CDR3 DNA reads TGTGCCAGCAGCCACATCATACGGGACAGGCTTCGAGATACGCAGTATTTT. Its translation is CASSHIIRDRLRDTQYF.